The 23 T cell receptor beta chains below all came from one sample that was sequenced in a study of T cell clones after liver transplantation (dated by TCRdb to the late 2010s). Libraries were prepared through the immunoSEQ multiplex PCR assay. Imported from immuneACCESS, the table was reduced by TCRdb to in-frame sequences with V and J called. These copies leave out some clones; in studies compared against another copy, an unresolved V gene accounts for under half, and the cause of the remainder is not known. The sample table lists about 74,000 clones, roughly 80% of them with a count of one. Jointly, the top ten make up 0.6% of the sample. What the time point label conveys for this sample: pre-transplant. The input for sequencing was CD4+ T cells from blood, taken before liver transplant. Receptor source: a human donor who received a liver transplant.

The CDR3 sequence is CASRDRGRGNTIYF. CDR3 nucleotide sequence: TGTGCCAGTAGGGACAGGGGACGGGGAAACACCATATATTTT. The rearrangement uses TRBV19 and TRBJ1-3; TRBD1 aligns across 9 bases. V lost 6 bases to trimming and J lost 4 bases; unmatched junction nucleotides: 4. The CDR3 consists of 14 residues. Germline V gene data show CDR1 as LNHDA and CDR2 as SQIVND (reference sequence).

The chain combines TRBV7-2 with TRBJ1-2; tentative D call: TRBD1 (6 bases). Germline CDR1 SGHTA, CDR2 FQGNSA. This CDR3 comprises 14 residues. The CDR3 loop reads CVTGGQRDAYGYTF. The CDR3 nucleotides are TGTGTCACGGGAGGACAGCGGGACGCCTATGGCTACACCTTC. The whole variable domain, remainder taken from reference TRBV7-2 and TRBJ1-2, is GAGVSQSPSNKVTEKGKDVELRCDPISGHTALYWYRQSLGQGLEFLIYFQGNSAPDKSGLPSDRFSAERTGGSVSTLTIQRTQQEDSAVYLCVTGGQRDAYGYTFGSGTRLTVV.

The V gene is TRBV6-5, the J gene TRBJ2-7; D may match TRBD1 or TRBD2 (5 bases each). Germline V CDR1 and CDR2: MNHEY, SVGAGI. The V end lost 4 bases, the J end lost 3 bases, and 13 bases lay between the germline ends. CDR3 length: 14 residues. The CDR3 DNA reads as TGTGCCAGCAGTTCCCGGGACGGCCACTACGAGCAGTACTTC. It encodes CASSSRDGHYEQYF.

The chain has TRBV5-4 and TRBJ2-5, with 11 bases fitting TRBD1. CDR3 size: 16 residues. CDR1 SGHNT and CDR2 YYREEE come from the germline V gene (reference sequence). V lost 0 bases and J lost 4; bases outside the gene matches: 5. Written as DNA, the CDR3 is TGTGCCAGCAGCTTGGGAGCCGGGACAGGGGGAGAGACCCAGTACTTC. This translates into CASSLGAGTGGETQYF.

As to this clone: Compared with germline, one end of the junction differs, possibly owing to a read error. This rearrangement joins TRBV2 to TRBJ2-3; TRBD2 aligns across 7 bases. This CDR3 is 14 amino acids long. Germline CDR1 is SNHLY and CDR2 is FYNNEI. CDR3 in amino acids: CASSPVTSKDTQYF. The CDR3 coding sequence is TGTGCCAGCAGTCCCGTGACTAGCAAAGATACGCAGTATTTT.

The chain joins TRBV4-1 to TRBJ1-4; 9 bases align to TRBD1. The CDR3 is made up of 20 amino acids. Germline-derived CDR1 and CDR2 are MGHRA and YSYEKL. Losses at the gene ends were 0 bases for V and 10 bases for J; bases not matched to a gene: 21. DNA of the CDR3: TGCGCCAGCAGCCAAGATATTCTTATCCACCGGGACAGGGAGAATCGAAAACTGTTTTTT. This sequence encodes CASSQDILIHRDRENRKLFF.

The V call is TRBV28, the J call TRBJ1-2, with D possibly being TRBD1 (6 bases). CDR3 length: 14 residues. Germline CDR1 MDHEN, CDR2 SYDVKM. The V and J ends lost 5 bases and 3 bases respectively, with 13 bases between them. The CDR3 DNA sequence: TGTGCCAGCAGTCCGCCTACAGGGTACTATGGCTACACCTTC. It is translated as CASSPPTGYYGYTF.

The chain carries TRBV18 and TRBJ2-5, with 9 bases fitting TRBD2. The CDR3 covers 15 residues. Unmatched junction bases numbered 5, after V lost 4 bases and J lost 2 bases. In germline, CDR1 is KGHSH, CDR2 LQKENI. As DNA, the CDR3 is TGTGCCAGCTCACTCGTAGCGGGAGAACAAGAGACCCAGTACTTC. It translates to CASSLVAGEQETQYF.

The rearrangement links TRBV19 to TRBJ1-5, with D tentatively TRBD1 (5 bases). The germline V gene has CDR1 LNHDA and CDR2 SQIVND (reference sequence). The CDR3 spans 15 residues. V shed 5 bases and J shed 7 bases, with 18 bases lying between them. This chain's CDR3 is CASSPGAGLRQPQHF. Here the CDR3 DNA reads TGTGCCAGTAGTCCGGGAGCGGGGCTCAGGCAGCCCCAGCATTTT. Looking up the rest from reference TRBV19 and TRBJ1-5 gives the full variable domain: DGGITQSPKYLFRKEGQNVTLSCEQNLNHDAMYWYRQDPGQGLRLIYYSQIVNDFQKGDIAEGYSVSREKKESFPLTVTSAQKNPTAFYLCASSPGAGLRQPQHFGDGTRLSIL.

The chain uses TRBV5-1 and TRBJ2-7, with no clear D. This CDR3 is built from 12 residues. V was cut by 3 bases and J by 0 bases, with 4 bases left in between. Germline V lookup: CDR1 SGHRS, CDR2 YFSETQ. CDR3: CASSSSSYEQYF. CDR3 sequence (DNA): TGCGCCAGCAGCTCTTCCTCCTACGAGCAGTACTTC.

The CDR3 loop is CASSIYPGELFF. The DNA for the CDR3 is TGTGCCAGCAGTATTTATCCCGGGGAGCTGTTTTTT. This chain connects TRBV6-6 to TRBJ2-2; no reliable D call. CDR1 MNHNY and CDR2 SVGAGI come from the germline V gene (reference sequence). The V and J ends lost 5 bases and 6 bases respectively, with 7 bases between them. The CDR3 totals 12 residues.

The chain combines TRBV5-1 with TRBJ1-1; D possibly corresponds to TRBD1 (6 bases). V shed 1 base and J shed 1 base, with 8 bases lying between them. The CDR3 spans 14 residues. The germline V gene encodes CDR1 SGHRS and CDR2 YFSETQ. The CDR3 nucleotides read TGCGCCAGCAGCTTGCAGGGGCAGAACACTGAAGCTTTCTTT. This codes for CASSLQGQNTEAFF.

J is TRBJ2-1 and V is TRBV15; the match to TRBD2 covers 8 bases. The CDR3 sequence is 15 residues long. J lost 7 bases, V lost 3 bases, and 8 bases had no gene match. Germline assignment: CDR1 LNHNV and CDR2 YYDKDF (reference sequence). DNA of the CDR3: TGTGCCACCAGCAGCGGGCAGCGGGAGAGGAATGAGCAGTTCTTC. Translation: CATSSGQRERNEQFF.

The chain couples TRBV5-1 to TRBJ2-5, with 8 bases lining up with TRBD1. V lost 5 bases to trimming and J lost 5 bases; unmatched junction nucleotides: 11. Looked up from germline, CDR1 is SGHRS and CDR2 is YFSETQ. The CDR3 has 15 amino acids. The chain's CDR3 is CASSETDRAWETQYF. DNA for the CDR3: TGCGCCAGCAGTGAAACGGACAGGGCATGGGAGACCCAGTACTTC. Full variable domain (remainder filled in from reference TRBV5-1 and TRBJ2-5): KAGVTQTPRYLIKTRGQQVTLSCSPISGHRSVSWYQQTPGQGLQFLFEYFSETQRNKGNFPGRFSGRQFSNSRSEMNVSTLELGDSALYLCASSETDRAWETQYFGPGTRLLVL.

V usage is TRBV6-1 and J usage is TRBJ2-7; no clear D. The CDR3 contains 14 residues. The ends were cut back, 3 bases at V and 6 bases at J, with 15 bases in the middle. Per germline, CDR1 MNHNS and CDR2 SASEGT. The CDR3 spells CASSETRGWGEQYF. DNA for the CDR3: TGTGCCAGCAGTGAGACCAGAGGATGGGGCGAGCAGTACTTC.

In this sample, this clone turned up once. The CDR3: CASSIGKHGNQPQHF. Written as DNA, the CDR3 is TGTGCCAGTAGTATAGGGAAGCACGGCAATCAGCCCCAGCATTTT. The chain couples TRBV19 to TRBJ1-5, with D uncertain. The CDR3 extends over 15 amino acids. V lost 1 base and J lost 2, with 9 bases in between. Germline V lookup: CDR1 LNHDA, CDR2 SQIVND (reference sequence).

This clone was detected only once. This chain connects TRBV11-2 to TRBJ2-5, with D tentatively TRBD1 or TRBD2 (6 bases each). The V and J ends lost 5 bases and 4 bases respectively, with 14 bases between them. CDR3 length: 14 amino acids. Germline assignment: CDR1 SGHAT and CDR2 FQNNGV. The CDR3 spells CASSRRRGTETQYF. The CDR3 coding sequence is TGTGCCAGCAGCCGACGGAGGGGGACAGAGACCCAGTACTTC.

The chain joins TRBV27 to TRBJ1-5; D is ambiguous. The length of the CDR3 is 13 residues. The V end was cut by 7 bases, the J end by 4 bases, with 11 bases between. Germline V lookup: CDR1 MNHEY, CDR2 SMNVEV (reference sequence). The CDR3 DNA reads as TGTGCCAGCAAGCGAGATTGGAATCAGCCCCAGCATTTT. Protein sequence: CASKRDWNQPQHF.

The gene calls are TRBV7-2 and TRBJ2-5, with D possibly TRBD2 on 6 matching bases. The V end lost 1 base, the J end lost 9 bases, and 6 bases lay between the germline ends. CDR3 length: 11 residues. The germline gives CDR1 SGHTA, CDR2 FQGNSA. The CDR3 protein is CASSLGEAQYF. CDR3 DNA: TGTGCCAGCAGCTTAGGGGAGGCCCAGTACTTC. The full variable domain, with the rest looked up from reference TRBV7-2 and TRBJ2-5, is GAGVSQSPSNKVTEKGKDVELRCDPISGHTALYWYRQSLGQGLEFLIYFQGNSAPDKSGLPSDRFSAERTGGSVSTLTIQRTQQEDSAVYLCASSLGEAQYFGPGTRLLVL.

The chain couples TRBV4-1 to TRBJ2-1; D gene ambiguous. Germline assignment: CDR1 MGHRA and CDR2 YSYEKL. CDR3 length equals 15 residues. Trimming left V 4 bases short and J 7 bases short, with 17 bases between. CDR3 amino acids: CASSPIASIPNEQFF. CDR3 nucleotides: TGCGCCAGCAGCCCCATAGCCTCAATCCCGAATGAGCAGTTCTTC.

A single count supports this clone. This chain uses TRBV29-1 with TRBJ1-1; the D is unclear. The ends were cut back, 8 bases at V and 5 bases at J, with 18 bases in the middle. CDR1 is SQVTM and CDR2 is ANQGSEA in the germline V gene. This CDR3 has 13 amino acids. For the CDR3, the DNA is TGCAGCTCATCAATCGGGCGTGATACTGAAGCTTTCTTT. Translating it yields CSSSIGRDTEAFF.

This clone was seen a handful of times. The chain is built from TRBV5-1 and TRBJ1-5; a possible D gene is TRBD1 (6 bases). Germline V lookup: CDR1 SGHRS, CDR2 YFSETQ. Trimming removed 1 base at V and 1 base at J, with 9 bases between. The CDR3 consists of 15 residues. The chain's CDR3 is CASSLWGGSNQPQHF. Here the CDR3 DNA reads TGCGCCAGCAGCTTGTGGGGGGGCAGCAATCAGCCCCAGCATTTT.

This chain joins TRBV5-4 and TRBJ2-3, with 13 bases that match TRBD2. V gave up 4 bases and J gave up 2 bases; unmatched junction bases: 4. The CDR3 loop spans 16 amino acids. Germline V gene lookup returns CDR1 SGHNT and CDR2 YYREEE (reference sequence). For the CDR3, the DNA is TGTGCCAGCAGCAAGGGACTAGCGGGGTCCACAGATACGCAGTATTTT. Its translation is CASSKGLAGSTDTQYF. Looking up the rest from reference TRBV5-4 and TRBJ2-3 gives the full variable domain: ETGVTQSPTHLIKTRGQQVTLRCSSQSGHNTVSWYQQALGQGPQFIFQYYREEENGRGNFPPRFSGLQFPNYSSELNVNALELDDSALYLCASSKGLAGSTDTQYFGPGTRLTVL.